Shown below are 11 T cell receptor beta chains from a single sample sequenced in a study of blood T cell repertoires in COVID-19. Using immunoSEQ multiplex PCR, the repertoire was profiled, and TCRdb retains in-frame clones only, with some absent. The sample has about 110,000 clones, around nine tenths seen once. Sequencing was done on a sample of peripheral blood. Source of these receptors: a man between 40 and 49 years old with acute or convalescent COVID-19.

J is TRBJ2-2 and V is TRBV24-1, with D tentatively TRBD2 (6 bases). Per the germline V gene, CDR1 is KGHDR and CDR2 is SFDVKD. This CDR3 has 16 residues. Trimming took off 3 bases at V and 6 bases at J, with 16 bases between the two ends. In DNA, the CDR3 is TGTGCCACCAGTGATAAGGGAGGCAGGGAACCCGGGGAGCTGTTTTTT. This gives the protein CATSDKGGREPGELFF.

The gene calls are TRBV7-6 and TRBJ2-5; D is possibly TRBD2 (6 bases). The V gene's germline CDR1 is SGHVS and CDR2 FNYEAQ. V was shortened by 5 bases and J by 3 bases, with 19 bases between the two germline ends. The CDR3 is made up of 16 amino acids. The CDR3 reads CASSPGLLDAKETQYF. The CDR3 DNA reads TGTGCCAGCAGCCCGGGACTGCTTGACGCCAAAGAGACCCAGTACTTC.

The chain has TRBV5-4 and TRBJ1-6; D possibly corresponds to TRBD1 (6 bases). Germline V lookup: CDR1 SGHNT, CDR2 YYREEE (reference sequence). CDR3 length equals 15 residues. The V end lost 0 bases, the J end lost 6 bases, and 10 bases lay between the germline ends. The CDR3 region is CASSLDRGANSPLHF. The DNA for the CDR3 is TGTGCCAGCAGCTTGGATCGGGGGGCTAATTCACCCCTCCACTTT.

The chain is built from TRBV27 and TRBJ2-2, with D perhaps matching TRBD2 (6 bases). The V end lost 9 bases, the J end lost 4 bases, and 15 bases lay between the germline ends. The CDR3 loop spans 14 amino acids. Germline CDR1 and CDR2: MNHEY and SMNVEV (reference sequence). The CDR3, as DNA: TGTGCCAGTTCCGGGACTCCTACCACCGGGGAGCTGTTTTTT. It codes for CASSGTPTTGELFF.

The gene calls are TRBV7-9 and TRBJ2-7, with 8 bases lining up with TRBD1. Losses at the gene ends were 5 bases for V and 4 bases for J; bases not matched to a gene: 7. CDR1 and CDR2 from the germline V gene are SEHNR and FQNEAQ (reference sequence). There are 14 residues in the CDR3. The CDR3 protein is CASSKSGQGYEQYF. The CDR3 DNA sequence: TGTGCCAGCAGCAAATCCGGACAGGGTTACGAGCAGTACTTC.

The rearrangement joins TRBV6-5 to TRBJ2-5; D remains ambiguous. V gave up 4 bases and J gave up 5 bases, with 11 bases separating them. The CDR3 covers 13 residues. Germline CDR1 is MNHEY and CDR2 is SVGAGI. The CDR3 bases are TGTGCCAGCAGTTCCTTGGGCTGGGAGACCCAGTACTTC. This codes for CASSSLGWETQYF.

The chain has TRBV18 and TRBJ1-2; a weak D match, TRBD1 (5 bases). Germline V gives CDR1 KGHSH, CDR2 LQKENI. Trimming left V 3 bases short and J 4 bases short, with 15 bases between. The CDR3 is 15 residues long. The CDR3: CASSPGLGDGYGYTF. The CDR3, as DNA: TGTGCCAGCTCACCGGGACTGGGCGACGGCTATGGCTACACCTTC.

This rearrangement joins TRBV3-1 (or the pseudogene TRBV3-2) to TRBJ2-1; 9 bases line up with TRBD2. The CDR3 runs 17 residues. V was pared by 0 bases and J by 3 bases, with 6 bases of the junction left unmatched. The germline CDR1 and CDR2 sequences are LGHDT and YNNKEL (reference sequence). CDR3 amino acids: CASSQEQGLAYYNEQFF. The CDR3 DNA reads as TGTGCCAGCAGCCAAGAACAGGGACTAGCATACTACAATGAGCAGTTCTTC.

The table lists this clone with a count of one. The V call is TRBV12-3 or TRBV12-4, the J call TRBJ1-5, with D perhaps matching TRBD1 (5 bases). This CDR3 is 12 amino acids long. V shed 7 bases and J shed 7 bases, with 11 bases lying between them. The CDR3 bases are TGTGCCAGCAACCAGGGAAACCAGCCCCAGCATTTT. Its translation: CASNQGNQPQHF.

In the case of this clone: The junction differs from germline at one of its ends, possibly a read error. This chain uses TRBV7-7 with TRBJ2-1, with no clear D. The CDR3 contains 13 residues. Per the germline V gene, CDR1 is SSHAT and CDR2 is FNYEAQ (reference sequence). CDR3: CASSLGQNNEQFF. DNA of the CDR3: TGTGCTAGCAGCTTGGGCCAAAACAATGAGCAGTTCTTC.

Written as DNA, the CDR3 is TGCGCCAGCAGCCAGCAAGCGGGAGGCCTAGGGACCCAGTACTTC. Its protein product is CASSQQAGGLGTQYF. The chain employs TRBV4-1 and TRBJ2-5, with TRBD2 matching 9 bases. This CDR3 spans 15 amino acids. Germline CDR1 is MGHRA and CDR2 is YSYEKL. V trimming: 3 bases; J trimming: 7 bases; junction bases outside the gene matches: 9.